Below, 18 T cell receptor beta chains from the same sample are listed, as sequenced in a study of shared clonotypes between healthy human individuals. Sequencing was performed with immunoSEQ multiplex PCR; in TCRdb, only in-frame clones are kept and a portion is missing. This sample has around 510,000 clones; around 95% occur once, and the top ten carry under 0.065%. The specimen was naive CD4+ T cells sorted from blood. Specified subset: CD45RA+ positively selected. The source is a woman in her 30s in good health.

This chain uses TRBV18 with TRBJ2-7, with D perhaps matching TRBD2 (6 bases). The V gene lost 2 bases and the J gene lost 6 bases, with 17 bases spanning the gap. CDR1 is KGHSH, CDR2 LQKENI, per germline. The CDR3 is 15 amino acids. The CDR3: CASSPEGGERFEQYF. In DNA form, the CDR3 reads TGTGCCAGCTCACCAGAGGGCGGGGAACGGTTCGAGCAGTACTTC.

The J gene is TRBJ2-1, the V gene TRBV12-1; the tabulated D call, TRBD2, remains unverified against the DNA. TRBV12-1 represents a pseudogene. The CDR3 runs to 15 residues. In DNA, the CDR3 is TGTGCCAGCACCCTACCGCGGGGGGCAGTTCCAAAGCAGTTCTTC. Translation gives CASTLPRGAVPKQFF.

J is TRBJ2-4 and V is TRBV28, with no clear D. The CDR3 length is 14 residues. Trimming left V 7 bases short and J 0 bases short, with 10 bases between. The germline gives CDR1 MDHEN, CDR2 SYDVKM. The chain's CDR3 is CASIAAVAKNIQYF. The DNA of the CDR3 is TGTGCCAGCATTGCGGCGGTAGCCAAAAACATTCAGTACTTC.

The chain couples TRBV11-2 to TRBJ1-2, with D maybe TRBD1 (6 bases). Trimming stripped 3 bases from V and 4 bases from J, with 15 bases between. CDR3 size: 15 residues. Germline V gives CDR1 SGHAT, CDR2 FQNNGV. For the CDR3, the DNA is TGTGCCAGCAGCTTTCTCTTCAGGGGCCGCTATGGCTACACCTTC. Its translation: CASSFLFRGRYGYTF.

CDR3 in DNA: TGTGCCAGCAGCTTACCAGCGGAGCAGACCTACGAGCAGTACTTC. Protein sequence: CASSLPAEQTYEQYF. The chain employs TRBV7-6 and TRBJ2-5; a weak D match, TRBD2 (5 bases). The end of the DNA aligns better with TRBJ2-7, so the J call may be wrong. The germline gives CDR1 SGHVS, CDR2 FNYEAQ. The CDR3 totals 15 residues.

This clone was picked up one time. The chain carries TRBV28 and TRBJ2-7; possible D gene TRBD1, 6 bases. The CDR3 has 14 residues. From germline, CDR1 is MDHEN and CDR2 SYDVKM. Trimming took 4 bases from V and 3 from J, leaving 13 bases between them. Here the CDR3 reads CASSSAGTNYEQYF. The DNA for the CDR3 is TGTGCCAGCAGTTCGGCCGGGACAAACTACGAGCAGTACTTC. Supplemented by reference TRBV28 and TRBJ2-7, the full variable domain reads DVKVTQSSRYLVKRTGEKVFLECVQDMDHENMFWYRQDPGLGLRLIYFSYDVKMKEKGDIPEGYSVSREKKERFSLILESASTNQTSMYLCASSSAGTNYEQYFGPGTRLTVT.

The CDR3 reads CASKMIGRANTGELFF. The CDR3 region has the DNA TGTGCCAGCAAGATGATCGGGCGGGCGAACACCGGGGAGCTGTTTTTT. The V call is TRBV27, the J call TRBJ2-2, with a possible D match to TRBD2 (5 bases). V was cut by 7 bases and J by 0 bases, with 15 bases left in between. The CDR3 sequence is 16 residues long. Germline CDR1 reads MNHEY; CDR2 reads SMNVEV (reference sequence).

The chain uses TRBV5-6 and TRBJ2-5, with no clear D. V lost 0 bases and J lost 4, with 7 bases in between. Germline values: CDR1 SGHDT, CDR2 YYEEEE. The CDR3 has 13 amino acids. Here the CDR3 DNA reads TGTGCCAGCAGCTTGGCGGGCCCAGAGACCCAGTACTTC. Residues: CASSLAGPETQYF.

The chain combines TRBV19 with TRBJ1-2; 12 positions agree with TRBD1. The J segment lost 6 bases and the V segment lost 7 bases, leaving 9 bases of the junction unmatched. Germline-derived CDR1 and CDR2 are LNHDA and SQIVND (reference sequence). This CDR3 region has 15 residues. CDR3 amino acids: CASTTQGTGGNGYTF. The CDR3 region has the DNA TGTGCCAGTACCACTCAGGGGACAGGGGGCAATGGCTACACCTTC.

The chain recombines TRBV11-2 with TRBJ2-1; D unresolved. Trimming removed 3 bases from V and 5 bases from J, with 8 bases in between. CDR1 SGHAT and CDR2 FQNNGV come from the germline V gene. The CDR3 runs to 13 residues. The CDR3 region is CASSFSVDNEQFF. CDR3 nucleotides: TGTGCCAGCAGCTTTTCGGTTGACAATGAGCAGTTCTTC.

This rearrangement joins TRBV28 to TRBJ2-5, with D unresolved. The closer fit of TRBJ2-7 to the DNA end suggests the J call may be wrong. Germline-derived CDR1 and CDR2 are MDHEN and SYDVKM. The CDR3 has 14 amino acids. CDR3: CASSFSGFTYEQYF. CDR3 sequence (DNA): TGTGCCAGCAGTTTCAGTGGCTTTACCTACGAGCAGTACTTC.

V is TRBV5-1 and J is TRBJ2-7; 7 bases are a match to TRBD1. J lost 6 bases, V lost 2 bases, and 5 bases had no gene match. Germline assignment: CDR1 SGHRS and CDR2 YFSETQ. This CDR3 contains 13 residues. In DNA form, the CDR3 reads TGCGCCAGCAGCTTCGTGACAGGGCGCGAGCAGTACTTC. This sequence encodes CASSFVTGREQYF.

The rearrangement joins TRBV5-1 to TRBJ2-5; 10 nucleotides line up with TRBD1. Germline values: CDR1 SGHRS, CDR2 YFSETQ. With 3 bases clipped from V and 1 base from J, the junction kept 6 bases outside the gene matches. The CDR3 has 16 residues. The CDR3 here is CASSYGQGVAQETQYF. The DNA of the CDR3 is TGCGCCAGCAGCTACGGACAGGGGGTAGCCCAAGAGACCCAGTACTTC.

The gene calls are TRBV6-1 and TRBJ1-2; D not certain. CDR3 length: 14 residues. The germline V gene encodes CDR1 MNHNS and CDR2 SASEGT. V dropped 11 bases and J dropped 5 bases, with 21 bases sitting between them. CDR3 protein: CAGRTVPSVYGYTF. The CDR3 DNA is TGTGCCGGGAGAACAGTGCCCTCGGTTTATGGCTACACCTTC.

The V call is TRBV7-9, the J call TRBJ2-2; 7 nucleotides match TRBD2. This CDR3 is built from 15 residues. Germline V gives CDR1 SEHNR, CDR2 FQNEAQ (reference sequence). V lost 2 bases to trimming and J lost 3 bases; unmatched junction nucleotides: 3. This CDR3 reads CASSLRGGHTGELFF. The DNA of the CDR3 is TGTGCCAGCAGCTTAAGGGGAGGGCACACCGGGGAGCTGTTTTTT.

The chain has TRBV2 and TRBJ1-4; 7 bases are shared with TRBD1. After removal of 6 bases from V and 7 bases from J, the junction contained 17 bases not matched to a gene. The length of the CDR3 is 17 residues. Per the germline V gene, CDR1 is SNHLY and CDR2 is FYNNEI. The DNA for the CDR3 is TGTGCCAGCAGAAACCCCGGGACAGATAGGATAAGTGAAAAACTGTTTTTT. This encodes CASRNPGTDRISEKLFF. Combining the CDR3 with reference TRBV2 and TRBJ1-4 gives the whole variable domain EPEVTQTPSHQVTQMGQEVILRCVPISNHLYFYWYRQILGQKVEFLVSFYNNEISEKSEIFDDQFSVERPDGSNFTLKIRSTKLEDSAMYFCASRNPGTDRISEKLFFGSGTQLSVL.

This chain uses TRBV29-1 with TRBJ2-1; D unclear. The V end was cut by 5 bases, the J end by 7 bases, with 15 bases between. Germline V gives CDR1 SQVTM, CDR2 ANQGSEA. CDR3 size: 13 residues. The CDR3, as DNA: TGCAGCGTTCTAAAAAATGTAGGGAATGAGCAGTTCTTC. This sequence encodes CSVLKNVGNEQFF.

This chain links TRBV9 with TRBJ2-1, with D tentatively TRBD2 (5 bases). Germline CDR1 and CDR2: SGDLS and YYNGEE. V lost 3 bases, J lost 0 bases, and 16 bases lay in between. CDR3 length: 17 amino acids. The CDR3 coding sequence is TGTGCCAGCAGCGAGCCGACGGGATCGAGCTCCTACAATGAGCAGTTCTTC. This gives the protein CASSEPTGSSSYNEQFF. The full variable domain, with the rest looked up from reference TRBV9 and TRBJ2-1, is DSGVTQTPKHLITATGQRVTLRCSPRSGDLSVYWYQQSLDQGLQFLIQYYNGEERAKGNILERFSAQQFPDLHSELNLSSLELGDSALYFCASSEPTGSSSYNEQFFGPGTRLTVL.